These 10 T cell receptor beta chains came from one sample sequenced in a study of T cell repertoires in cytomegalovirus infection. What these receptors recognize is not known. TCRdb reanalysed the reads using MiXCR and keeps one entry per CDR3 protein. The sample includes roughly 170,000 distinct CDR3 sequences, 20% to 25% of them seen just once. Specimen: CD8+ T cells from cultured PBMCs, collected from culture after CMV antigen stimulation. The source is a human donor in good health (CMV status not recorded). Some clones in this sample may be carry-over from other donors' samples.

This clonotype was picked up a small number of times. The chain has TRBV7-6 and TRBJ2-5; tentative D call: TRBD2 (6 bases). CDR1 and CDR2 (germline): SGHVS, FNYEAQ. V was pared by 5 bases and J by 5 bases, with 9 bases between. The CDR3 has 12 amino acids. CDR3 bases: TGTGCCAGCAGCCGCGGGGATGAGACCCAGTACTTC. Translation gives CASSRGDETQYF.

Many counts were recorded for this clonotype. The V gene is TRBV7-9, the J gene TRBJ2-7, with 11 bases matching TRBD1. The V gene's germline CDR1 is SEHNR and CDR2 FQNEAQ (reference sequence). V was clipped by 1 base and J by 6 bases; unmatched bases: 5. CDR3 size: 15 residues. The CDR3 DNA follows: TGTGCCAGCAGCTTAGTACGGGACAGGGGGTTCGAGCAGTACTTC. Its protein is CASSLVRDRGFEQYF.

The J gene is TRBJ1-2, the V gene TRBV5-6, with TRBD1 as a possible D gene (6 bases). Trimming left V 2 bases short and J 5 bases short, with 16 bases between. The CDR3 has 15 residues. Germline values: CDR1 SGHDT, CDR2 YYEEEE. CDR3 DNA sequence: TGTGCCAGCAGCTTAAGAACCGACAGGAGATATGGCTACACCTTC. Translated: CASSLRTDRRYGYTF.

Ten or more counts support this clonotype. As DNA, the CDR3 is TGTGCCAGCAGCGTTAGGTCCGGGATAAATCAGCCCCAGCATTTT. Its translation: CASSVRSGINQPQHF. The V call is TRBV7-2, the J call TRBJ1-5; D is ambiguous. Germline CDR1 and CDR2: SGHTA and FQGNSA. There are 15 residues in the CDR3. Trimming cost V 5 bases and J 4 bases, with 15 bases left between them.

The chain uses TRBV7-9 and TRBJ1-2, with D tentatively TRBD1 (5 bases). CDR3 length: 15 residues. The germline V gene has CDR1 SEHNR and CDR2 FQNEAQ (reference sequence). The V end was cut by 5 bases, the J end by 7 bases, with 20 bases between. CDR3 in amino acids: CASSGSRAHSTGYTF. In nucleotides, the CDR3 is TGTGCCAGCAGCGGTAGCAGGGCTCACTCCACTGGCTACACCTTC.

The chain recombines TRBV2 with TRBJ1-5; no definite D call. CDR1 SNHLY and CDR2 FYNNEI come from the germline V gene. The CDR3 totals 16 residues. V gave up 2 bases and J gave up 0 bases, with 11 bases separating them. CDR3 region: CASSERRTHSNQPQHF. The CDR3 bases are TGTGCCAGCAGTGAACGGCGGACTCATAGCAATCAGCCCCAGCATTTT.

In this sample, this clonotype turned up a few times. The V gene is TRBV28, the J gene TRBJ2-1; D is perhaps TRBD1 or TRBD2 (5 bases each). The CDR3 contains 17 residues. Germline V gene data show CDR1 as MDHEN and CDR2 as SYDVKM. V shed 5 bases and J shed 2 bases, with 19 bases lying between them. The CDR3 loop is CASSTPGTLNPYNEQFF. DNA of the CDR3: TGTGCCAGCAGTACGCCCGGGACCCTAAACCCCTACAATGAGCAGTTCTTC.

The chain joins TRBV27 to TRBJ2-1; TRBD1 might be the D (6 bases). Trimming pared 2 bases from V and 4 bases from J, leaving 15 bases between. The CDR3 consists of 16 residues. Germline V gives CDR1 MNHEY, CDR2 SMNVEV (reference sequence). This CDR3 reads CASSLKEQGRYNEQFF. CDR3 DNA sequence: TGTGCCAGCAGTTTAAAGGAACAGGGCAGATACAATGAGCAGTTCTTC.

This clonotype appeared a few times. CDR3 protein: CASSQVPGQGTTGELFF. DNA of the CDR3: TGTGCCAGCAGCCAAGTCCCGGGACAGGGGACCACCGGGGAGCTGTTTTTT. The chain uses TRBV14 and TRBJ2-2; 10 nucleotides match TRBD1. Germline CDR1 SGHDN, CDR2 FVKESK. Trimming at V came to 1 base and at J to 4 bases, leaving 6 bases not matched to a gene. The CDR3 has 17 residues.

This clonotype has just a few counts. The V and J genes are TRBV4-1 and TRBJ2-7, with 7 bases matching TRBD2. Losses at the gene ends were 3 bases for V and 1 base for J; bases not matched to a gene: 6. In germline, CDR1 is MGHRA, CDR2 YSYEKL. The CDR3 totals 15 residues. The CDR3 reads CASSHPGGGSYEQYF. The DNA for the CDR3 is TGCGCCAGCAGCCACCCTGGGGGGGGGTCCTACGAGCAGTACTTC.